The 31 T cell receptor beta chains given below trace back to one sample, sequenced in a study of blood T cells in healthy people across ages. A second PCR, run for about 7 to 12 cycles, used a sample-barcoded 5' primer plus a J-beta primer mix. TCRdb independently ran MiXCR on the 5' RACE reads; one entry per CDR3 protein. The sample shows 650,000 to 800,000 distinct CDR3 sequences, 40% to 50% of them seen only once. Specimen: blood. The receptors were gathered from a man aged 55 to 69 in good health.

Only a few counts were recorded for this clonotype. This chain connects TRBV4-1 to TRBJ1-2; D unresolved. Looked up from germline, CDR1 is MGHRA and CDR2 is YSYEKL. Trimming took 1 base from V and 5 from J, leaving 14 bases between them. The length of the CDR3 is 15 residues. The CDR3 region is CASSQVPATGYGYTF. In DNA form, the CDR3 reads TGCGCCAGCAGCCAAGTCCCGGCAACGGGATATGGCTACACCTTC.

This clonotype occurred a few times. The CDR3 coding sequence is TGTGCCTGGAGTGTCGGCCAACCACCCCTCCACTTT. Amino acid sequence: CAWSVGQPPLHF. The V and J genes are TRBV30 and TRBJ1-6; no clear D. The length of the CDR3 is 12 residues. V lost 0 bases, J lost 11 bases, and 8 bases lay in between. Germline lookup yields CDR1 GTSNPN and CDR2 SVGIG (reference sequence). Complete variable domain (other parts from reference TRBV30 and TRBJ1-6): SQTIHQWPATLVQPVGSPLSLECTVEGTSNPNLYWYRQAAGRGLQLLFYSVGIGQISSEVPQNLSASRPQDRQFILSSKKLLLSDSGFYLCAWSVGQPPLHFGNGTRLTVT.

The rearrangement uses TRBV6-1 and TRBJ2-7; TRBD2 is a possible D gene (6 bases). The J call may be mistaken, given a closer DNA end match to TRBJ2-4. Germline V gene sequence: CDR1 MNHNS, CDR2 SASEGT. The CDR3 length is 12 residues. The CDR3 loop reads CASSLASNIQYF. For the CDR3, the DNA is TGTGCCAGTTCCCTAGCGTCGAACATTCAGTACTTC.

The V gene is TRBV28, the J gene TRBJ1-2, with a weak D call TRBD1 (6 bases). Trimming left V 7 bases short and J 6 bases short, with 12 bases between. Germline loops: CDR1 MDHEN, CDR2 SYDVKM. This CDR3 comprises 12 residues. In nucleotides, the CDR3 is TGTGCCAGCACAGGGGTAGAGGATGGCTACACCTTC. Protein product: CASTGVEDGYTF.

This clonotype was detected a few times. The chain uses TRBV20-1 and TRBJ1-4, with D tentatively TRBD1 (5 bases). Germline lookup yields CDR1 DFQATT and CDR2 SNEGSKA (reference sequence). The CDR3 is 13 residues long. Deletions cut 3 bases from V and 6 bases from J, with 11 bases between. The CDR3 DNA sequence: TGCAGTGCTAGTAAAGGGGATGATGAAAAACTGTTTTTT. Encoded protein: CSASKGDDEKLFF.

J is TRBJ2-1 and V is TRBV5-1; 8 bases fit TRBD2. The germline CDR1 and CDR2 sequences are SGHRS and YFSETQ. Trimming took 0 bases from V and 3 from J; bases not matched to a gene: 5. This CDR3 is built from 16 residues. The CDR3 region is CASSLEVSGIYNEQFF. CDR3 in DNA: TGCGCCAGCAGCTTGGAGGTTAGCGGGATCTACAATGAGCAGTTCTTC.

The chain carries TRBV20-1 and TRBJ2-2; 7 bases are shared with TRBD1. CDR1 and CDR2 (germline): DFQATT, SNEGSKA (reference sequence). Germline trimming cut 1 base from V and 0 bases from J; bases unmatched to any gene: 5. This CDR3 comprises 16 residues. This CDR3 is CSARASTGTNTGELFF. The CDR3 DNA follows: TGCAGTGCTAGAGCCTCGACAGGGACGAACACCGGGGAGCTGTTTTTT.

CDR3 nucleotide sequence: TGTGCCAGCGGCTTTCTAGCGGGAGTGGGAGAGACCCAGTACTTC. Translated, it gives CASGFLAGVGETQYF. The genes are TRBV25-1 and TRBJ2-5; TRBD2 matches at 10 bases. CDR1 and CDR2 (germline): MGHDK, SYGVNS. Losses at the gene ends were 8 bases for V and 4 bases for J; bases not matched to a gene: 10. The CDR3 sequence is 15 residues long.

This clonotype was seen only a few times. This chain connects TRBV6-2 or TRBV6-3 to TRBJ2-5, with 7 bases lining up with TRBD1. Near its end, the DNA agrees better with TRBJ2-1, so the J call may be wrong. The germline V gene encodes CDR1 MNHEY and CDR2 SVGEGT. The CDR3 spans 14 residues. The CDR3 region has the DNA TGTGCCAGCAGTTCGGACAGGTTCCAAGAGACCCAGTTCTTC. Residues: CASSSDRFQETQFF.

The chain has TRBV12-3 or TRBV12-4 and TRBJ2-7; 11 bases fit TRBD1. The V gene end was trimmed by 6 bases and the J gene end by 4 bases; junction bases not matched to a gene: 11. This CDR3 has 16 residues. CDR3 in DNA: TGTGCCAGCAGCCAAAACCCCGGGACAGGGGGGTACGAGCAGTACTTC. This sequence encodes CASSQNPGTGGYEQYF.

The rearrangement joins TRBV21-1 to TRBJ2-7; the D call of TRBD2 is as the table states it, not checked on the DNA. TRBV21-1 is annotated as a pseudogene. CDR3 size: 16 residues. CDR3 region: CASSRGDESGGYEQYF. CDR3 nucleotides: TGTGCCAGCAGCAGGGGGGATGAGAGCGGGGGGTACGAGCAGTACTTC.

The chain combines TRBV9 with TRBJ1-2; tentative D call: TRBD1 (6 bases). This CDR3 comprises 15 residues. The V gene's germline CDR1 is SGDLS and CDR2 YYNGEE. The ends were cut back, 0 bases at V and 0 bases at J, with 9 bases in the middle. The CDR3 sequence: CASSVEQGANYGYTF. CDR3 nucleotide sequence: TGTGCCAGCAGCGTAGAACAGGGAGCTAACTATGGCTACACCTTC.

V gene TRBV7-9 combines with J gene TRBJ2-7, with a tentative D call TRBD2 (5 bases). This CDR3 has 15 residues. V was cut by 1 base and J by 2 bases, with 12 bases left in between. Germline lookup yields CDR1 SEHNR and CDR2 FQNEAQ (reference sequence). The CDR3 is CASSLGSGSPYEQYF. The CDR3, as DNA: TGTGCCAGCAGCTTAGGGAGCGGCAGCCCCTACGAGCAGTACTTC.

The chain links TRBV2 to TRBJ2-3; 13 positions agree with TRBD2. The CDR3 spans 14 residues. The J segment lost 3 bases and the V segment lost 8 bases, leaving 2 bases of the junction unmatched. Germline-derived CDR1 and CDR2 are SNHLY and FYNNEI. CDR3 region: CASAGLAGTDTQYF. CDR3 DNA sequence: TGTGCCAGCGCGGGACTAGCGGGGACAGATACGCAGTATTTT.

This clonotype was counted many times. The chain is built from TRBV29-1 and TRBJ2-1; the match to TRBD2 covers 7 bases. Germline V gene lookup returns CDR1 SQVTM and CDR2 ANQGSEA. The CDR3 has 12 amino acids. Unmatched junction bases numbered 8, after V lost 6 bases and J lost 9 bases. CDR3 sequence (DNA): TGCAGCGTAACCCTAGCGGAAGGTGAGCAGTTCTTC. It encodes CSVTLAEGEQFF.

The sample holds a few counts of this clonotype. The chain couples TRBV3-1 to TRBJ2-5, with TRBD2 as a possible D gene (6 bases). The CDR3 consists of 14 residues. Trimming left V 0 bases short and J 5 bases short, with 10 bases between. Germline V gene data show CDR1 as LGHDT and CDR2 as YNNKEL (reference sequence). The chain's CDR3 is CASSQEASVETQYF. The CDR3 region has the DNA TGTGCCAGCAGCCAAGAAGCTAGCGTTGAGACCCAGTACTTC.

This chain joins TRBV11-3 and TRBJ2-3; D remains ambiguous. The V end lost 4 bases, the J end lost 2 bases, and 16 bases lay between the germline ends. CDR1 and CDR2 from the germline V gene are SGHNT and YENEEA. This CDR3 has 16 residues. The CDR3 spells CASSSAGWGATDTQYF. The CDR3 bases are TGTGCCAGCAGCTCCGCCGGTTGGGGTGCCACAGATACGCAGTATTTT.

The chain uses TRBV4-3 and TRBJ2-7; 10 bases are shared with TRBD1. The J call may be in error: the DNA end matches TRBJ2-4 better. The germline V gene encodes CDR1 LGHNA and CDR2 YSLEER. The CDR3 length is 15 residues. The CDR3 DNA follows: TGCGCCAGCAGCCAATTTTGGACAGGGGGAAACATTCAGTACTTC. Amino acids: CASSQFWTGGNIQYF.

This clonotype was seen many times. The rearrangement links TRBV20-1 to TRBJ2-7; TRBD1 aligns across 8 bases. Germline loops: CDR1 DFQATT, CDR2 SNEGSKA (reference sequence). The CDR3 spans 12 residues. V was pared by 6 bases and J by 5 bases, with 6 bases of the junction left unmatched. The CDR3 bases are TGCAGTGCCGCGGACAGGGAAAACGAGCAGTACTTC. Protein product: CSAADRENEQYF.

This chain connects TRBV7-6 to TRBJ2-7; possibly TRBD1 for D (5 bases). The germline V gene encodes CDR1 SGHVS and CDR2 FNYEAQ. The CDR3 is 13 residues long. V was pared by 1 base and J by 6 bases, with 10 bases between. CDR3 in DNA: TGTGCCAGCAGCTTAGACAGGTTCTCCGAGCAGTACTTC. Translated: CASSLDRFSEQYF.

The chain recombines TRBV25-1 with TRBJ2-4; D is unclear. The ends were cut back, 5 bases at V and 0 bases at J, with 14 bases in the middle. The CDR3 loop spans 16 amino acids. Germline V gene data show CDR1 as MGHDK and CDR2 as SYGVNS. The CDR3 bases are TGTGCCAGCAGTCCTTCCGAAATCCTAGCCAAAAACATTCAGTACTTC. Protein: CASSPSEILAKNIQYF.

This clonotype occurred a few times. The chain has TRBV5-6 and TRBJ1-6; D is undetermined. Trimming left V 4 bases short and J 9 bases short, with 14 bases between. Germline CDR1 and CDR2: SGHDT and YYEEEE. The CDR3 is made up of 14 amino acids. The CDR3 DNA follows: TGTGCCAGCAGCGCGACCGCTGGGGTTTCACCCCTCCACTTT. Encoded protein: CASSATAGVSPLHF. Variable domain in full (rest from reference TRBV5-6 and TRBJ1-6): DAGVTQSPTHLIKTRGQQVTLRCSPKSGHDTVSWYQQALGQGPQFIFQYYEEEERQRGNFPDRFSGHQFPNYSSELNVNALLLGDSALYLCASSATAGVSPLHFGNGTRLTVT.

The chain recombines TRBV6-5 with TRBJ2-1; unclear D gene. The J call could be wrong; TRBJ2-7 is a better fit for the DNA end. The CDR3 spans 13 residues. The germline V gene has CDR1 MNHEY and CDR2 SVGAGI. The CDR3 coding sequence is TGTGCCAGCAGTTACAGTACCGACTACGAGCAGTACTTC. Its translation is CASSYSTDYEQYF.

This clonotype was recorded a few times. The J gene is TRBJ1-5, the V gene TRBV7-2; D uncertain. CDR3 length equals 16 residues. Germline V CDR1 and CDR2: SGHTA, FQGNSA. Trimming took off 1 base at V and 5 bases at J, with 15 bases between the two ends. CDR3 nucleotide sequence: TGTGCCAGCAGCTTAGGTTTCGTGGCAGGTTATCAGCCCCAGCATTTT. Its protein is CASSLGFVAGYQPQHF.

This chain uses TRBV7-9 with TRBJ1-4; 7 bases map to TRBD1. Germline lookup yields CDR1 SEHNR and CDR2 FQNEAQ (reference sequence). Trimming removed 5 bases from V and 0 bases from J; junction bases left unmatched: 6. The CDR3 runs to 16 residues. CDR3 DNA: TGTGCCAGCAGCCCCGGGACAGCAGCAACTAATGAAAAACTGTTTTTT. Protein product: CASSPGTAATNEKLFF. Full variable domain (rest looked up from reference TRBV7-9 and TRBJ1-4): DTGVSQNPRHKITKRGQNVTFRCDPISEHNRLYWYRQTLGQGPEFLTYFQNEAQLEKSRLLSDRFSAERPKGSFSTLEIQRTEQGDSAMYLCASSPGTAATNEKLFFGSGTQLSVL.

V is TRBV20-1 and J is TRBJ2-1; 7 nucleotides align to TRBD1. CDR1 and CDR2 from the germline V gene are DFQATT and SNEGSKA (reference sequence). CDR3 size: 15 residues. The trim removed 5 bases at V and 1 base at J, leaving 8 bases unmatched. This CDR3 reads CSAGTQGTSYNEQFF. In nucleotides, the CDR3 is TGCAGTGCTGGTACACAGGGGACGTCCTACAATGAGCAGTTCTTC.

This clonotype was detected a few times. The chain joins TRBV4-1 to TRBJ2-4; tentatively, D is TRBD2 (5 bases). Germline lookup yields CDR1 MGHRA and CDR2 YSYEKL. V lost 0 bases and J lost 1, with 13 bases in between. This CDR3 has 17 amino acids. The DNA of the CDR3 is TGCGCCAGCAGCCAAGATCGGGGTTTAGGGGCCAAAAACATTCAGTACTTC. Encoded protein: CASSQDRGLGAKNIQYF.

This clonotype has only one observation. The rearrangement links TRBV20-1 to TRBJ2-1; 10 positions match TRBD2. The CDR3 spans 16 residues. V was pared by 1 base and J by 4 bases, with 7 bases of the junction left unmatched. Germline values: CDR1 DFQATT, CDR2 SNEGSKA (reference sequence). The CDR3 nucleotides read TGCAGTGCTAGAGCAGCGGGAGGGGGAGGGTACAATGAGCAGTTCTTC. This gives the protein CSARAAGGGGYNEQFF.

Only a few counts were recorded for this clonotype. The J gene is TRBJ1-2, the V gene TRBV12-3 or TRBV12-4; a possible D gene is TRBD1 (6 bases). V lost 5 bases, J lost 1 base, and 14 bases lay in between. This CDR3 region has 15 residues. The CDR3 sequence is CASSEGDRNNYGYTF. The CDR3 nucleotides are TGTGCCAGCAGTGAGGGAGACAGGAATAACTATGGCTACACCTTC.

This rearrangement joins TRBV5-1 to TRBJ2-7; D is possibly TRBD2 (6 bases). The germline CDR1 and CDR2 sequences are SGHRS and YFSETQ. Trimming pared 0 bases from V and 3 bases from J, leaving 10 bases between. The CDR3 loop spans 14 amino acids. The CDR3 loop reads CASSLVSEGYEQYF. CDR3 nucleotides: TGCGCCAGCAGCTTGGTTTCGGAGGGCTACGAGCAGTACTTC.

The chain combines TRBV12-3 or TRBV12-4 with TRBJ2-7; D tentatively fits TRBD1 or TRBD2 (5 bases each). The CDR3 has 15 amino acids. V lost 3 bases to trimming and J lost 6 bases, with 18 bases between them. The CDR3 DNA is TGTGCCAGCAGTTTGTCGGGGCCAGGGATTGGCGAGCAGTACTTC. Its protein product is CASSLSGPGIGEQYF.